A single sample gave rise to the 2 T cell receptor beta chains below, sequenced in a study of technical replicates of blood from a few donors. Method: immunoSEQ multiplex PCR; TCRdb's copy keeps in-frame clones and lacks some. The sample lists 60,000 to 90,000 clones; around 90% were seen once. The sequenced sample consisted of T cells isolated from PBMCs. Source of these receptors: a human donor in good health.

This chain links TRBV4-3 with TRBJ2-2, with D perhaps matching TRBD2 (6 bases). CDR1 LGHNA and CDR2 YSLEER come from the germline V gene. V lost 8 bases and J lost 5, with 15 bases in between. The CDR3 runs to 14 residues. This chain's CDR3 is CASGGGIGTGELFF. Written as DNA, the CDR3 is TGCGCCAGCGGCGGCGGGATAGGGACCGGGGAGCTGTTTTTT.

The chain is built from TRBV28 and TRBJ1-3; possible D gene TRBD1, 5 bases. V was shortened by 6 bases and J by 0 bases, with 12 bases between the two germline ends. CDR3 size: 15 residues. Germline V gives CDR1 MDHEN, CDR2 SYDVKM. The CDR3 protein is CASSATGSSGNTIYF. In DNA, the CDR3 is TGTGCCAGCAGCGCAACAGGTTCCTCTGGAAACACCATATATTTT.